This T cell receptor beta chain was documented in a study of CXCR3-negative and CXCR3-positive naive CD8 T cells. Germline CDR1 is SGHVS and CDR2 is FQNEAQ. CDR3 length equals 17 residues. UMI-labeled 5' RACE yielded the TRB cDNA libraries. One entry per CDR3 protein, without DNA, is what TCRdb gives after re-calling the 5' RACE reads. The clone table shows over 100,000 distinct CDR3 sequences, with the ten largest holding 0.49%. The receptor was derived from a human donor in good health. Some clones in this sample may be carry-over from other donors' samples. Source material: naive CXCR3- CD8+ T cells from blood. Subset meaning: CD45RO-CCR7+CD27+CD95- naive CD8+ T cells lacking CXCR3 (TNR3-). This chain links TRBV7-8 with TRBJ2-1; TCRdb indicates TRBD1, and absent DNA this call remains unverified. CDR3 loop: CASSTPMTDYSYNEQFF.